The rows below give T cell receptor beta chains drawn from one sample of a study of blood T cell repertoires in COVID-19. Profiled with immunoSEQ multiplex PCR; TCRdb holds only in-frame clones, not every one. The table shows roughly 230,000 clones, with about 86% occurring only once. The sequenced sample consisted of peripheral blood. All receptors come from a middle-aged man with active or convalescent COVID-19. The conserved cysteine and the conserved F or W are not part of the CDR3 here.

TRBV4-1	TRBJ2-7	ASSHRTGVYEQY
TRBV9	TRBJ2-7	ASSVDETGVREQY
TRBV7-2	TRBJ1-2	ASSLGNRINYGYT
TRBV30	TRBJ2-7	AWSVGAGSYEQY
TRBV12-5	TRBJ2-3	ASGLVRGQGADTQY
TRBV5-6	TRBJ2-7	ASSLLGGDPYEQY
TRBV7-2	TRBJ2-1	ASSPKVGRSSYNEQF
TRBV6-4	TRBJ1-2	ASSDRGNGYT
TRBV24-1	TRBJ1-5	ATSDWTGPQH
TRBV19	TRBJ1-1	ASSQVGDEAF
TRBV3-1/TRBV3-2	TRBJ1-2	ASSQGHPANYGYT
TRBV2	TRBJ1-5	ASSDDSIRPQH
TRBV7-8	TRBJ1-6	ASSFGANSPLH
TRBV5-5	TRBJ1-1	ASSPMEGLMNTEAF
TRBV5-4	TRBJ1-4	ASSSPTGSNEKLF
TRBV19	TRBJ2-5	ASSYLGQGKETQY
TRBV13	TRBJ1-1	ASTRAPLNTEAF
TRBV30	TRBJ2-1	AWSVLSSDEQF
TRBV27	TRBJ1-3	ASRPQGLLSGNTIY
TRBV7-8	TRBJ1-4	ASSLYGHLSGATNEKLF
TRBV19	TRBJ2-3	ASSHPGDRNTDTQY
TRBV24-1	TRBJ2-3	ATSDLAAGGPDTQY
TRBV10-3	TRBJ2-7	AISLTGSSLTTSSYEQY
TRBV6-1	TRBJ2-3	ASSGGLAGKTDTQY
TRBV5-6	TRBJ1-4	ASSLGGANEKLF
TRBV5-4	TRBJ2-5	ASSPDRYQETQY
TRBV7-9	TRBJ2-6	ASSFFETDSGANVLT